This paragraph reports one T cell receptor beta chain. TCRdb used MiXCR to reprocess the RACE reads, holding one entry per CDR3 protein. Found here are roughly 120,000 distinct CDR3 sequences, roughly 10% of them singletons; the top ten hold approximately 3%. The V gene end was trimmed by 3 bases and the J gene end by 4 bases; junction bases not matched to a gene: 7. The CDR3 totals 15 residues. Germline CDR1 and CDR2: DFQATT and SNEGSKA (reference sequence). Time point of the sample: patch test 2, 6 weeks after DPC sensitization. Noted treatment: therapeutic diphenylcyclopropenone sensitization with weekly scalp DPC. This sample is drawn from a study of human T cells and chemical hapten exposure.

The clonotype was recovered from a woman aged 40 to 49 with alopecia areata. Some clones in this sample may be carry-over from other donors' samples. V and J are TRBV20-1 and TRBJ2-1; 9 bases line up with TRBD2. Sequenced here: whole blood, sampled in connection with sensitization to the hapten diphenylcyclopropenone (DPC). The CDR3 coding sequence is TGCAGTGCTAGGGTGCGGGGGGGGAGTTACAATGAGCAGTTCTTC. This translates into CSARVRGGSYNEQFF.